This TCR beta chain originates from a study of neoadjuvant anti-PD-1 for oral cavity cancer. Study overall: Patients without progression got a fourth dose around day 43.

Six replicates per PBMC sample, mostly from roughly 490 ng of genomic DNA. Libraries were prepared by immunoSEQ multiplex PCR; TCRdb keeps only in-frame clonotypes and omits some of them. The sample lists approximately 37,000 clones, about 86% occurring once. The V gene's germline CDR1 is MNHEY and CDR2 SMNVEV (reference sequence). The CDR3 is made up of 12 amino acids. V lost 5 bases and J lost 7, with 11 bases in between. The rearrangement links TRBV27 to TRBJ1-2; D is uncertain. This TCR derives from a person aged 40 to 85 with oral cavity squamous cell carcinoma. The sequencing used PBMCs, collected before nivolumab (anti-PD-1) treatment. CDR3 residues: CASSPSRGGYTF. The DNA for the CDR3 is TGTGCCAGCAGTCCCTCCCGGGGTGGCTACACCTTC.